Here is one T cell receptor (beta chain) with its context. The antigen is undetermined. V shed 3 bases and J 4 bases; nucleotides not matched to a gene: 4. This CDR3 region has 15 residues. Germline V CDR1 and CDR2: KGHDR, SFDVKD. Sequenced by immunoSEQ multiplex PCR; TCRdb stores in-frame clones only, minus some. The sample lists about 70,000 clones, 90% occurring once. Second-dose intervals of approximately 4 or approximately 12 weeks were pooled. The data were obtained in a study of T cell responses to AZD1222 COVID-19 vaccine. Findings and caveats of the study: White British people made up most donors, females outnumbered males, and clonal diversity was possibly underestimated. Variant regions that are unmutated are reportedly the target of nearly half of spike-specific TCRs. All repertoire sampling was performed exclusively after the peak T cell response.

V usage is TRBV24-1 and J usage is TRBJ2-1; 8 bases line up with TRBD2. The sequences come from peripheral blood, collected 28 days after the second AZD1222 dose. The source of this sequence is an adult who received the AZD1222 COVID-19 vaccine. CDR3 loop: CATSDQAGEYNEQFF. In DNA form, the CDR3 reads TGTGCCACCAGTGATCAAGCGGGAGAGTACAATGAGCAGTTCTTC.